The 13 T cell receptor beta chains reported below all come from one sample, sequenced in a study of T cell responses to AZD1222 COVID-19 vaccine. Clones were sequenced by immunoSEQ multiplex PCR, and TCRdb holds only the in-frame ones, with some missing. Counted here are 150,000 to 160,000 clones, about nine tenths occurring once; the ten biggest clones make up about 8.9%. Material: peripheral blood, obtained 28 days after the second AZD1222 dose. The receptors were sampled from an adult who received the AZD1222 COVID-19 vaccine.

The genes are TRBV6-1 and TRBJ1-5; the D gene is possibly TRBD1 (6 bases). Germline V gives CDR1 MNHNS, CDR2 SASEGT. Trimming left V 0 bases short and J 11 bases short, with 11 bases between. The CDR3 loop spans 13 amino acids. The CDR3 loop reads CASSEAQGLAQHF. In DNA form, the CDR3 reads TGTGCCAGCAGTGAAGCGCAGGGGTTAGCCCAGCATTTT.

This chain links TRBV30 with TRBJ2-1; TRBD2 is a possible D gene (5 bases). The germline V gene has CDR1 GTSNPN and CDR2 SVGIG (reference sequence). V lost 1 base, J lost 4 bases, and 11 bases lay in between. The CDR3 sequence is 14 residues long. The CDR3 reads CAWSGDGLYNEQFF. The CDR3, as DNA: TGTGCCTGGAGTGGAGATGGACTGTACAATGAGCAGTTCTTC.

The CDR3 region is CASSKPTGTQYF. DNA for the CDR3: TGTGCCAGCAGTAAACCTACCGGGACCCAGTACTTC. The chain has TRBV12-3 or TRBV12-4 and TRBJ2-5, with D unclear. Trimming took off 5 bases at V and 7 bases at J, with 11 bases between the two ends. This CDR3 region has 12 residues.

CDR3: CASSEGTTNEKLFF. CDR3 coding DNA: TGCGCCAGCAGTGAAGGGACAACTAATGAAAAACTGTTTTTT. The V call is TRBV10-1, the J call TRBJ1-4; D not certain. The CDR3 has 14 residues. In germline, CDR1 is WNHNN, CDR2 SYGVQD (reference sequence). Between the trimmed V and J ends, which lost 3 bases and 0 bases, there was a span of 5 bases.

This clone was seen a handful of times. The rearrangement links TRBV19 to TRBJ2-5; D is unresolved. This CDR3 contains 14 residues. V dropped 8 bases and J dropped 5 bases, with 18 bases sitting between them. CDR1 is LNHDA, CDR2 SQIVND, per germline (reference sequence). The CDR3 reads CASADRLSWETQYF. The CDR3 nucleotides are TGTGCCAGTGCGGACCGATTATCGTGGGAGACCCAGTACTTC.

The V gene is TRBV7-2, the J gene TRBJ2-2; 11 bases align to TRBD2. Germline V gene sequence: CDR1 SGHTA, CDR2 FQGNSA. The CDR3 consists of 16 residues. J was trimmed by 7 bases and V by 0 bases; bases with no gene match: 4. The CDR3 region has the DNA TGTGCCAGCAGCTTAGCACTAGCGGGAGCGAACGGGGAGCTGTTTTTT. The encoded protein is CASSLALAGANGELFF.

The chain links TRBV28 to TRBJ1-3; D possibly corresponds to TRBD1 (6 bases). V was shortened by 3 bases and J by 0 bases, with 15 bases between the two germline ends. The germline V gene has CDR1 MDHEN and CDR2 SYDVKM. CDR3 size: 17 residues. The CDR3 region has the DNA TGTGCCAGCAGTTTCTTATCGGACAGATCCTCTGGAAACACCATATATTTT. Its protein is CASSFLSDRSSGNTIYF.

V and J are TRBV19 and TRBJ2-1; tentative D call: TRBD1 (6 bases). The V gene's germline CDR1 is LNHDA and CDR2 SQIVND (reference sequence). Trimming shortened V by 3 bases and J by 3 bases, and 9 bases separated the two germline ends. CDR3 length: 14 amino acids. The CDR3 bases are TGTGCCAGTAGTATGGGGGCAGACTACAATGAGCAGTTCTTC. Protein sequence: CASSMGADYNEQFF.

The chain couples TRBV10-2 to TRBJ2-1; 8 nucleotides match TRBD1. Germline V gene lookup returns CDR1 WSHSY and CDR2 SAAADI. The CDR3 covers 15 residues. J was trimmed by 3 bases and V by 6 bases; bases with no gene match: 7. As DNA, the CDR3 is TGCGCCAGCAGCCTACAGGGGGGTAGCTACAATGAGCAGTTCTTC. It encodes CASSLQGGSYNEQFF.

The CDR3 here is CASSLTTGLSYEQYF. As DNA, the CDR3 is TGTGCCAGTTCGCTAACGACAGGGCTGTCCTACGAGCAGTACTTC. V gene TRBV28 combines with J gene TRBJ2-7, with 7 bases lining up with TRBD1. The V gene end was trimmed by 9 bases and the J gene end by 1 base; junction bases not matched to a gene: 12. Germline V CDR1 and CDR2: MDHEN, SYDVKM. There are 15 residues in the CDR3.

The chain is built from TRBV19 and TRBJ1-2, with 9 bases identical to TRBD1. J lost 1 base, V lost 8 bases, and 8 bases had no gene match. The CDR3 covers 15 residues. Germline CDR1 LNHDA, CDR2 SQIVND (reference sequence). The CDR3 region has the DNA TGTGCCAGTTCCGCCGGGACAGGGTTTAACTATGGCTACACCTTC. This gives the protein CASSAGTGFNYGYTF.

This rearrangement joins TRBV7-2 to TRBJ2-1; D may be TRBD2 (6 bases). The CDR3 spans 16 residues. V lost 3 bases and J lost 5, with 17 bases in between. Germline V lookup: CDR1 SGHTA, CDR2 FQGNSA. CDR3 sequence reads: CASSFLPGLVNNEQFF. The CDR3 DNA reads TGTGCCAGCAGCTTTCTACCGGGACTGGTAAACAATGAGCAGTTCTTC.

This chain uses TRBV24-1 with TRBJ2-5, with TRBD1 matching 12 bases. CDR3 length: 15 amino acids. Germline CDR1 reads KGHDR; CDR2 reads SFDVKD. The trim removed 4 bases at V and 5 bases at J, leaving 4 bases unmatched. In DNA, the CDR3 is TGTGCCACCAGTGAGGGACAGGGGGCGGAGGAGACCCAGTACTTC. Its protein is CATSEGQGAEETQYF.